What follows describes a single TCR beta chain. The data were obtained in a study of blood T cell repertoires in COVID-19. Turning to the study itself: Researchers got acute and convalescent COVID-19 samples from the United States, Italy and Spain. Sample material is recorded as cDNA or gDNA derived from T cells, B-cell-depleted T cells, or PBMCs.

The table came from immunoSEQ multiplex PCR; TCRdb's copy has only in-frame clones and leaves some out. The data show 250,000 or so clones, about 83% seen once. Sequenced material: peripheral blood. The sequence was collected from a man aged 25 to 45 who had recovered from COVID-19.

Here the CDR3 reads CASTGTDNSPLHF. The DNA for the CDR3 is TGTGCCAGCACGGGGACAGATAATTCACCCCTCCACTTT. This chain uses TRBV28 with TRBJ1-6; 7 bases map to TRBD1. Unmatched junction bases numbered 2, after V lost 7 bases and J lost 5 bases. The CDR3 loop spans 13 amino acids. Germline V gives CDR1 MDHEN, CDR2 SYDVKM.